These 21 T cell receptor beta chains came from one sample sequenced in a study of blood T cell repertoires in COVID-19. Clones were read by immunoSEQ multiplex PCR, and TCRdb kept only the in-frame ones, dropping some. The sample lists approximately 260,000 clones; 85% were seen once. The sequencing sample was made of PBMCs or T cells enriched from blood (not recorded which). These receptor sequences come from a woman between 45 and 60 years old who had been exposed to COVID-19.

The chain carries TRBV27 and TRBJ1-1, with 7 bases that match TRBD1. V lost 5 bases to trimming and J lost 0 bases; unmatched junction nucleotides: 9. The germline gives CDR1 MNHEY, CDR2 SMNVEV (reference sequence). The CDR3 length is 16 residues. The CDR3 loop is CASSISGQALNTEAFF. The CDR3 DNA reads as TGTGCCAGCAGTATCTCTGGACAGGCCCTGAACACTGAAGCTTTCTTT.

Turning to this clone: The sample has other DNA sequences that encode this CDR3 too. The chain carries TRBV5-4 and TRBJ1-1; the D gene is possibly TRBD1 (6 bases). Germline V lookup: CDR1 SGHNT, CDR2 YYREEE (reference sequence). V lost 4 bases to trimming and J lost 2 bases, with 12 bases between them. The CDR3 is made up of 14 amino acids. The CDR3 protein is CASSPSTGNTEAFF. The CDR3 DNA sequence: TGTGCCAGCAGCCCATCGACAGGAAACACTGAAGCTTTCTTT. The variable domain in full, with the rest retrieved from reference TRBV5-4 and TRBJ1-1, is ETGVTQSPTHLIKTRGQQVTLRCSSQSGHNTVSWYQQALGQGPQFIFQYYREEENGRGNFPPRFSGLQFPNYSSELNVNALELDDSALYLCASSPSTGNTEAFFGQGTRLTVV.

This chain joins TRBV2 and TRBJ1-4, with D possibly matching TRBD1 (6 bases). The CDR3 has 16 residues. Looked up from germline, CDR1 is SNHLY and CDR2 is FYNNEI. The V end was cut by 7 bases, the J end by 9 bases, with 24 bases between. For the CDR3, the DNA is TGTGCCAGCATGGGGGGGCTAACAGGAGTTCTTAAAAAACTGTTTTTT. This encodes CASMGGLTGVLKKLFF.

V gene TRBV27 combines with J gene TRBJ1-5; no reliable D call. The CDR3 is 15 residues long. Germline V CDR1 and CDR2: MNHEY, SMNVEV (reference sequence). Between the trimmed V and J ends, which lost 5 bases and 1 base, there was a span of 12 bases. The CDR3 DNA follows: TGTGCCAGCAGTCCCGGGGTTGGGAGCAATCAGCCCCAGCATTTT. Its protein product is CASSPGVGSNQPQHF.

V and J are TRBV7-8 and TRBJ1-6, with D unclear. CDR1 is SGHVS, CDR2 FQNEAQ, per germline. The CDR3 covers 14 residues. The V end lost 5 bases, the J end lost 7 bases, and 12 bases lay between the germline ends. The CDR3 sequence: CASSKWEGNSPLHF. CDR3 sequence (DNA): TGTGCCAGCAGCAAATGGGAGGGCAATTCACCCCTCCACTTT. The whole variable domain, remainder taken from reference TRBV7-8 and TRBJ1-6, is GAGVSQSPRYKVAKRGQDVALRCDPISGHVSLFWYQQALGQGPEFLTYFQNEAQLDKSGLPSDRFFAERPEGSVSTLKIQRTQQEDSAVYLCASSKWEGNSPLHFGNGTRLTVT.

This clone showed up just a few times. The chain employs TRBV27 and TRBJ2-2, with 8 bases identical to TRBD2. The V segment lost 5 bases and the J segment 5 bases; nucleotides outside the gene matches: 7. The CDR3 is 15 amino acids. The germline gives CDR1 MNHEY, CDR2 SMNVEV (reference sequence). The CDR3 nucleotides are TGTGCCAGCAGTCTGCGGGGGGACCGTACCGGGGAGCTGTTTTTT. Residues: CASSLRGDRTGELFF.

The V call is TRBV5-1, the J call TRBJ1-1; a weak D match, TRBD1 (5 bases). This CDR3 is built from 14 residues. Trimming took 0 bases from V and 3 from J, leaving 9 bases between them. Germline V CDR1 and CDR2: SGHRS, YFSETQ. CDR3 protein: CASSLDRSYTEAFF. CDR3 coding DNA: TGCGCCAGCAGCTTGGACAGGTCCTACACTGAAGCTTTCTTT.

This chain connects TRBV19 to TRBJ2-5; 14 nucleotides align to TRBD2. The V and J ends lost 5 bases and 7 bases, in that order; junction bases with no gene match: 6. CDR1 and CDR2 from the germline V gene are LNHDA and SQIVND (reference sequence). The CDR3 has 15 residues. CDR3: CASSAGTSGGVTQYF. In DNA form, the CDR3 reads TGTGCCAGTAGTGCAGGGACTAGCGGGGGCGTGACCCAGTACTTC.

DNA of the CDR3: TGTGCCAGTAGTACCGAAACCCCTCGACAGGGGATTGGGAACAATGAGCAGTTCTTC. Protein product: CASSTETPRQGIGNNEQFF. V gene TRBV19 combines with J gene TRBJ2-1, with 8 bases identical to TRBD1. Trimming removed 4 bases from V and 5 bases from J; junction bases left unmatched: 19. The CDR3 is 19 amino acids. CDR1 and CDR2 (germline): LNHDA, SQIVND (reference sequence).

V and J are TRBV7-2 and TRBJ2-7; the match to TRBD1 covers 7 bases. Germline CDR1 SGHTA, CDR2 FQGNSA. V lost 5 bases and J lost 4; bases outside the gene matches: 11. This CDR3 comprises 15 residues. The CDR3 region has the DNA TGTGCCAGCAGCCAATACTACGGGACAGATTACGAGCAGTACTTC. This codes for CASSQYYGTDYEQYF.

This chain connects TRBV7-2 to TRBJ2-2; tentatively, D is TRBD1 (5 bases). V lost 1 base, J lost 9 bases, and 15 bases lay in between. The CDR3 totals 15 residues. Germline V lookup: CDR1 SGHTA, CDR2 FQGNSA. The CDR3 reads CASSLGGVMLRELFF. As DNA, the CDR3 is TGTGCCAGCAGCTTAGGGGGCGTTATGTTAAGGGAGCTGTTTTTT.

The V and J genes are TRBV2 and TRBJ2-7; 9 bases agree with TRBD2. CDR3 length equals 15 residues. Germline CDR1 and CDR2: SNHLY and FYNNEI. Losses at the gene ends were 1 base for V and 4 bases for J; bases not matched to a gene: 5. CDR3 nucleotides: TGTGCCAGCAGTGAAGTGGCTAGCGGGGTTTACGAGCAGTACTTC. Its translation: CASSEVASGVYEQYF.

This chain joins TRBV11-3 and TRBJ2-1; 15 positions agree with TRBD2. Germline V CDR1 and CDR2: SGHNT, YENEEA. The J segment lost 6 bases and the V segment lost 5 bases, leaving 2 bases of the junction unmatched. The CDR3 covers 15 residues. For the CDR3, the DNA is TGTGCCAGCAGCCCGGGACTAGCGGGGGGCAATGAGCAGTTCTTC. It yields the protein CASSPGLAGGNEQFF.

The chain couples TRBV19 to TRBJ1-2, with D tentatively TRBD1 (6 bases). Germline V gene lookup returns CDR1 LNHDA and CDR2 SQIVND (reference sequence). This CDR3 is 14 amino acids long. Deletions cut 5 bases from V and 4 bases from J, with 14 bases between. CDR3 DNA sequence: TGTGCCAGTAGTCGCGAGGGACACCCCTATGGCTACACCTTC. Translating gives CASSREGHPYGYTF. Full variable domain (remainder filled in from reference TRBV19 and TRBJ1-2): DGGITQSPKYLFRKEGQNVTLSCEQNLNHDAMYWYRQDPGQGLRLIYYSQIVNDFQKGDIAEGYSVSREKKESFPLTVTSAQKNPTAFYLCASSREGHPYGYTFGSGTRLTVV.

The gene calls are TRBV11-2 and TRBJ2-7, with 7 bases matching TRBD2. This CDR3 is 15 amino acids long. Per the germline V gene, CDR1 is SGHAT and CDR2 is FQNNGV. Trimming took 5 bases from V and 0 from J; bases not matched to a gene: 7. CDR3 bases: TGTGCCAGCAGCCGCCAGGGCGGGGGCTCCTACGAGCAGTACTTC. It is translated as CASSRQGGGSYEQYF.

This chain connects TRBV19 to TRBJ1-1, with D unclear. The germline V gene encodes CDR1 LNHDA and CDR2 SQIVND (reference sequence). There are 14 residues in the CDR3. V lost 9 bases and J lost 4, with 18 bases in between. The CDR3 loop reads CASQYISGSTEAFF. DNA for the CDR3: TGTGCCAGCCAATATATTTCCGGGAGCACTGAAGCTTTCTTT. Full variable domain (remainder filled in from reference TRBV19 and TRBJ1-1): DGGITQSPKYLFRKEGQNVTLSCEQNLNHDAMYWYRQDPGQGLRLIYYSQIVNDFQKGDIAEGYSVSREKKESFPLTVTSAQKNPTAFYLCASQYISGSTEAFFGQGTRLTVV.

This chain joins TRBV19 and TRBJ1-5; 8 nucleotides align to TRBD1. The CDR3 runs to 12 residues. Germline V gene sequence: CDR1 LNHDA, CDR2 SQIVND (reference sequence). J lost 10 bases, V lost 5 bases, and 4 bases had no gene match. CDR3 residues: CASSDRGLPQHF. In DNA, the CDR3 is TGTGCCAGTAGTGACAGGGGCCTTCCCCAGCATTTT.

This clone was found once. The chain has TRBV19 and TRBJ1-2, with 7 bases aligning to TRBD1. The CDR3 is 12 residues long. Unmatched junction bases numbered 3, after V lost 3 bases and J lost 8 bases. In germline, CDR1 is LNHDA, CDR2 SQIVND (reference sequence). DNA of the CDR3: TGTGCCAGTAGTATCCTGGGACAGGGCTACACCTTC. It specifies CASSILGQGYTF.

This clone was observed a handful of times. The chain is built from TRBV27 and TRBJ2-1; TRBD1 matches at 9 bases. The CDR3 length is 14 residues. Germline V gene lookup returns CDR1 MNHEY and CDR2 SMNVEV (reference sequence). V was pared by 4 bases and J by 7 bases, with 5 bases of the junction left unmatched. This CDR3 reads CASSWTGERNEQFF. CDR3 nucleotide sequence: TGTGCCAGCAGTTGGACAGGGGAGAGGAATGAGCAGTTCTTC.

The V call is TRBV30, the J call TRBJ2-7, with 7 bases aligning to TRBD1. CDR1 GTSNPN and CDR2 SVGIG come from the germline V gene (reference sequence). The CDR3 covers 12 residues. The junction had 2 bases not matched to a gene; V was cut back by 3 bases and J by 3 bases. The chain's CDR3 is CAWSRQGYEQYF. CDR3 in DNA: TGTGCCTGGAGCCGACAGGGCTACGAGCAGTACTTC.

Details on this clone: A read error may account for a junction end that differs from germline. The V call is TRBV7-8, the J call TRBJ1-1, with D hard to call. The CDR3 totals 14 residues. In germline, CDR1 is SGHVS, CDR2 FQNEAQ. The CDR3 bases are TGTGCCAGCAGCTTAGCGCGCCTGAACCCTGAAGCTTTCTTT. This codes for CASSLARLNPEAFF.